This T cell receptor beta chain was profiled in a study of post-analysis software for immune sequencing data. Study background: Relapsing-remitting, secondary progressive and progressive-relapsing multiple sclerosis courses were included.

Points on this clonotype: Its antigen is not identified.

Every TCR beta cDNA library bore unique molecular identifiers. Input populations of about 0.9 to 10 million T cells gave rise to around 480,000 cDNA molecules. Using its own MiXCR run on the PCR reads, TCRdb lists one record per CDR3 protein. Among roughly 400,000 distinct CDR3 sequences listed, approximately 38% were seen once. Study-wide points: Significantly decreased normalized Chao1 diversity was recorded for multiple sclerosis patients relative to controls. Strong co-clustering by F measure was seen for same-batch samples. Patients showed TRBV5-6, TRBV5-1 and TRBV20-1 among four to six TRBV segments more frequent than in controls.

CDR1 and CDR2 from the germline V gene are SNHLY and FYNNEI. The V end lost 5 bases, the J end lost 4 bases, and 11 bases lay between the germline ends. There are 13 residues in the CDR3. The receptor was isolated from a girl aged 2-15 years with multiple sclerosis. Specimen: blood. The chain couples TRBV2 to TRBJ2-5, with D tentatively TRBD1 or TRBD2 (5 bases each). CDR3 amino acids: CASSPGPSETQYF. Written as DNA, the CDR3 is TGTGCCAGCAGTCCGGGACCCTCAGAGACCCAGTACTTC. Variable domain in full (rest from reference TRBV2 and TRBJ2-5): EPEVTQTPSHQVTQMGQEVILRCVPISNHLYFYWYRQILGQKVEFLVSFYNNEISEKSEIFDDQFSVERPDGSNFTLKIRSTKLEDSAMYFCASSPGPSETQYFGPGTRLLVL.